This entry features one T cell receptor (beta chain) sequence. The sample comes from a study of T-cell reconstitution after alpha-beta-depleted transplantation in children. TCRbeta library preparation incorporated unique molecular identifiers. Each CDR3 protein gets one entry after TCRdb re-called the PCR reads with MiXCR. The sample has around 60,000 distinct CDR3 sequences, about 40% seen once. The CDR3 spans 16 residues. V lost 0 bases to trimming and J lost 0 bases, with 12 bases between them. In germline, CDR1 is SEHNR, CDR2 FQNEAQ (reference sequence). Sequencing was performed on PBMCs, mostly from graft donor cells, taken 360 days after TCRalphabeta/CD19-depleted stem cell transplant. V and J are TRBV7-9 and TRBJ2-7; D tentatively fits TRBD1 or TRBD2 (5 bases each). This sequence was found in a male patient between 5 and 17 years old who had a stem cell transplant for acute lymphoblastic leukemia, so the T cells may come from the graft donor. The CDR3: CASSLARAGSSYEQYF. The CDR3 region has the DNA TGTGCCAGCAGCTTAGCTCGGGCAGGGAGCTCCTACGAGCAGTACTTC.